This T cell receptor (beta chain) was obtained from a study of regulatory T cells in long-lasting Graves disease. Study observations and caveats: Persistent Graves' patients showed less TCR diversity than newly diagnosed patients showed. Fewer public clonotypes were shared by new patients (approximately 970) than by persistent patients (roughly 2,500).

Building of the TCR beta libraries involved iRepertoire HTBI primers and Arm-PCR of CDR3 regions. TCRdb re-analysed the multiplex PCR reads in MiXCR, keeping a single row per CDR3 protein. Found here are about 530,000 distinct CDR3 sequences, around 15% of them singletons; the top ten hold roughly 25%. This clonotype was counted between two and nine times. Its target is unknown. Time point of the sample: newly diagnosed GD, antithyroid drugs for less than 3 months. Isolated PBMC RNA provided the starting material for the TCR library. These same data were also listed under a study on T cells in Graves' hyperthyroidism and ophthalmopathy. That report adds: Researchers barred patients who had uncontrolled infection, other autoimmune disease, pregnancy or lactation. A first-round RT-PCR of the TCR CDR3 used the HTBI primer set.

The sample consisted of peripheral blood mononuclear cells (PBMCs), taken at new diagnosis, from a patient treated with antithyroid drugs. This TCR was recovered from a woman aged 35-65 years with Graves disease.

The CDR3 region is CAISGQPGEAYEQYF. CDR3 DNA: TGTGCCATCAGCGGTCAACCAGGGGAGGCCTACGAGCAGTACTTC. The V call is TRBV10-3, the J call TRBJ2-7; either TRBD1 or TRBD2 may fit D (6 bases each). The CDR3 extends over 15 amino acids. CDR1 is ENHRY, CDR2 SYGVKD, per germline. Trimming pared 6 bases from V and 2 bases from J, leaving 17 bases between.